A single sample gave rise to the 14 T cell receptor beta chains below, sequenced in a study of blood T cells in healthy people across ages. A second PCR of about 7 to 12 cycles used a sample-barcoded 5' primer and a J-beta primer mix. MiXCR, run by TCRdb on the 5' RACE reads, gives a single entry per CDR3 protein. The sample consists of about 580,000 distinct CDR3 sequences, around 48% of them appearing once. Sequencing input: blood. The receptors shown here come from a man aged 80 or over in good health.

This clonotype has a single count. This chain uses TRBV13 with TRBJ2-5; D might be TRBD1 or TRBD2, each matching 5 bases. Germline values: CDR1 PRHDT, CDR2 FYEKMQ (reference sequence). There are 15 residues in the CDR3. V was pared by 3 bases and J by 3 bases, with 14 bases between. The CDR3 DNA sequence: TGTGCCAGCAGCTTTTGGGGACGTCTTGAAGAGACCCAGTACTTC. Encoded protein: CASSFWGRLEETQYF.

The CDR3 reads CASSYEQREAFF. The CDR3 bases are TGTGCCAGCAGTTACGAACAGCGTGAAGCTTTCTTT. The rearrangement uses TRBV6-2 or TRBV6-3 and TRBJ1-1; D is uncertain. CDR3 length: 12 amino acids. CDR1 is MNHEY and CDR2 is SVGEGT in the germline V gene. Trimming pared 2 bases from V and 7 bases from J, leaving 8 bases between.

This clonotype came up a few times. The V and J genes are TRBV29-1 and TRBJ2-7; no firm D call. The germline CDR1 and CDR2 sequences are SQVTM and ANQGSEA. Trimming cost V 5 bases and J 3 bases, with 14 bases left between them. This CDR3 has 13 residues. CDR3 nucleotides: TGCAGCGTTCGGCAGGACCAGGTCTACGAGCAGTACTTC. Protein sequence: CSVRQDQVYEQYF.

The V call is TRBV9, the J call TRBJ2-5, with 8 nucleotides matching TRBD1. The J segment lost 0 bases and the V segment lost 0 bases, leaving 7 bases of the junction unmatched. Germline CDR1 reads SGDLS; CDR2 reads YYNGEE. This CDR3 has 17 residues. CDR3 residues: CASSVGGTGAYQETQYF. DNA for the CDR3: TGTGCCAGCAGCGTAGGAGGGACAGGAGCTTACCAAGAGACCCAGTACTTC.

The chain joins TRBV12-3 or TRBV12-4 to TRBJ2-2, with 8 positions matching TRBD1. This CDR3 has 16 amino acids. With 4 bases clipped from V and 2 bases from J, the junction kept 6 bases outside the gene matches. Here the CDR3 reads CASSWGTGLNTGELFF. CDR3 DNA: TGTGCCAGCAGTTGGGGGACAGGTCTTAACACCGGGGAGCTGTTTTTT.

This clonotype was recorded a few times. This chain joins TRBV5-1 and TRBJ2-3; D is unclear. Germline CDR1 SGHRS, CDR2 YFSETQ. This CDR3 is built from 15 residues. Trimming removed 3 bases from V and 0 bases from J, with 11 bases in between. The DNA of the CDR3 is TGCGCCAGCAGCTCCTTGGAAAAAAGCACAGATACGCAGTATTTT. Translating it yields CASSSLEKSTDTQYF. The full variable domain, with the rest looked up from reference TRBV5-1 and TRBJ2-3, is KAGVTQTPRYLIKTRGQQVTLSCSPISGHRSVSWYQQTPGQGLQFLFEYFSETQRNKGNFPGRFSGRQFSNSRSEMNVSTLELGDSALYLCASSSLEKSTDTQYFGPGTRLTVL.

This chain links TRBV6-5 with TRBJ2-2, with D perhaps TRBD1 (6 bases). With 0 bases removed from V and 5 bases from J, the gap between germline ends came to 7 bases. Per germline, CDR1 MNHEY and CDR2 SVGAGI. This CDR3 is 14 amino acids long. CDR3 residues: CASSYSRGTGELFF. The CDR3 DNA sequence: TGTGCCAGCAGTTACTCGAGGGGGACCGGGGAGCTGTTTTTT.

The chain joins TRBV18 to TRBJ2-5; no firm D call. The CDR3 has 15 residues. Looked up from germline, CDR1 is KGHSH and CDR2 is LQKENI. Trimming pared 0 bases from V and 4 bases from J, leaving 12 bases between. CDR3 sequence: CASSPPDGIGETQYF. As DNA, the CDR3 is TGTGCCAGCTCACCACCTGACGGAATCGGAGAGACCCAGTACTTC.

About this clonotype: The germline gene is not matched at one end of the junction; a read error may be the cause. V gene TRBV2 combines with J gene TRBJ2-1; 8 bases are a match to TRBD1. The CDR3 has 13 residues. Germline V CDR1 and CDR2: SNHLY, FYNNEI. CDR3 residues: CAGRDRRLNEQFF. The CDR3, as DNA: TGTGCCGGCAGGGACAGGCGGTTGAATGAGCAGTTCTTC.

The rearrangement links TRBV12-3 or TRBV12-4 to TRBJ2-1, with D unclear. The CDR3 is 11 residues long. V shed 3 bases and J shed 6 bases, with 3 bases lying between them. In nucleotides, the CDR3 is TGTGCCAGCAGTTTCTTCAATGAGCAGTTCTTC. Its translation: CASSFFNEQFF.

The CDR3: CASSLVAGGVGETQYF. DNA of the CDR3: TGTGCCAGCAGCTTGGTTGCTGGGGGCGTCGGAGAGACCCAGTACTTC. The chain links TRBV5-5 to TRBJ2-5; D might be TRBD1 (6 bases). The CDR3 is 16 amino acids. Looked up from germline, CDR1 is SGHKS and CDR2 is YYEKEE (reference sequence). The germline V and J ends were trimmed by 0 bases and 4 bases, with 16 bases remaining between them.

The rearrangement uses TRBV7-9 and TRBJ1-1; D not certain. The CDR3 contains 12 residues. Per germline, CDR1 SEHNR and CDR2 FQNEAQ (reference sequence). Trimming stripped 4 bases from V and 8 bases from J, with 11 bases between. CDR3 sequence: CASSWPGFEAFF. The CDR3 nucleotides read TGTGCCAGCAGCTGGCCGGGATTCGAAGCTTTCTTT.

CDR3 loop: CASSQDRQGEEPQHF. The CDR3 nucleotides read TGCGCCAGCAGCCAAGATCGGCAGGGGGAAGAGCCCCAGCATTTT. This chain uses TRBV4-3 with TRBJ1-5; TRBD1 matches 7 bases. The CDR3 spans 15 residues. The V gene end was trimmed by 0 bases and the J gene end by 8 bases; junction bases not matched to a gene: 7. Germline CDR1 is LGHNA and CDR2 is YSLEER.

The genes are TRBV27 and TRBJ2-1; TRBD2 aligns across 10 bases. Trimming removed 4 bases from V and 4 bases from J; junction bases left unmatched: 4. Germline CDR1 MNHEY, CDR2 SMNVEV (reference sequence). The CDR3 sequence is 15 residues long. Written as DNA, the CDR3 is TGTGCCAGCAGTTACGGGACTAGCGCGTACAATGAGCAGTTCTTC. Its protein is CASSYGTSAYNEQFF.